Shown below are 8 T cell receptor beta chains from a single sample sequenced in a study of early T cells in non-severe SARS-CoV-2 infection (dated by TCRdb to about 2021). Library generation was performed with 5' RACE. The reads were generated on a NextSeq 500. TCRdb reworked the public reads: Q25 trimming with fastp, MiXCR clone assembly, productive beta chains retained. Every CDR3 protein is listed once, alongside the most common genes and DNA of its rows. This sample has about 100,000 distinct CDR3 sequences in its table, and approximately 13% of those were observed once. The ten largest clonotypes hold about 2% of the sample. Sequenced input: whole blood. Receptors were obtained from an adult who was a healthcare worker with PCR-confirmed SARS-CoV-2 infection or an uninfected control (not recorded which).

This clonotype was detected a few times. This rearrangement joins TRBV12-3 or TRBV12-4 to TRBJ2-1; no definite D call. V was trimmed by 8 bases and J by 8 bases, leaving 10 bases between them. CDR3 length: 11 amino acids. The CDR3 DNA sequence: TGTGCCAGCCGTCTTCGGGATGAGCAGTTCTTC. Amino acid sequence: CASRLRDEQFF.

Notes on this clonotype: One end of the junction is discordant with germline, which a read error may explain. The rearrangement uses TRBV28 and TRBJ1-1; D not certain. The CDR3 length is 12 residues. Germline CDR1 MDHEN, CDR2 SYDVKM. The CDR3: CRSDGLSTEAFF. CDR3 nucleotides: TGCCGCTCGGACGGCCTGAGCACTGAAGCTTTCTTT.

This chain uses TRBV29-1 with TRBJ1-1, with D perhaps matching TRBD1 (5 bases). This CDR3 is 12 amino acids long. CDR1 and CDR2 from the germline V gene are SQVTM and ANQGSEA. V lost 3 bases, J lost 4 bases, and 9 bases lay in between. CDR3 nucleotide sequence: TGCAGCGTTGATTTGGGGGGCACTGAAGCTTTCTTT. This codes for CSVDLGGTEAFF.

The rearrangement links TRBV7-8 to TRBJ2-3; TRBD2 matches at 8 bases. This CDR3 has 16 residues. After removal of 5 bases from V and 2 bases from J, the junction contained 9 bases not matched to a gene. Germline V gene lookup returns CDR1 SGHVS and CDR2 FQNEAQ. The CDR3 region is CASSPRVAGYTDTQYF. CDR3 nucleotides: TGTGCCAGCAGCCCCCGGGTAGCGGGGTACACAGATACGCAGTATTTT.

This chain links TRBV6-2 or TRBV6-3 with TRBJ2-6, with 9 bases lining up with TRBD1. The germline V gene encodes CDR1 MNHEY and CDR2 SVGEGT. The V gene end was trimmed by 0 bases and the J gene end by 0 bases; junction bases not matched to a gene: 12. This CDR3 region has 21 residues. The CDR3 loop is CASSYSSQGGQGRSGANVLTF. Written as DNA, the CDR3 is TGTGCCAGCAGTTACTCCAGTCAGGGGGGACAGGGACGCTCTGGGGCCAACGTCCTGACTTTC.

The V call is TRBV6-2 or TRBV6-3, the J call TRBJ1-2, with D possibly being TRBD1 (5 bases). The CDR3 is made up of 13 amino acids. The germline V gene has CDR1 MNHEY and CDR2 SVGEGT. Trimming removed 7 bases from V and 4 bases from J, with 13 bases in between. The chain's CDR3 is CASTDSKSYGYTF. The CDR3 region has the DNA TGTGCCAGCACCGACAGTAAGAGCTATGGCTACACCTTC.

This clonotype was recorded many times. J is TRBJ1-2 and V is TRBV7-2; D may be TRBD1 (5 bases). Trimming cost V 1 base and J 4 bases, with 22 bases left between them. CDR1 and CDR2 from the germline V gene are SGHTA and FQGNSA. CDR3 length: 18 residues. The CDR3 DNA is TGTGCCAGCAGCTTAGTCGCGGGTAACTCTGGGGGGTCCTATGGCTACACCTTC. Protein product: CASSLVAGNSGGSYGYTF.

This clonotype was observed many times. The J gene is TRBJ2-2, the V gene TRBV4-3; TRBD2 is a possible D gene (6 bases). This CDR3 has 14 amino acids. With 3 bases removed from V and 5 bases from J, the gap between germline ends came to 10 bases. CDR1 is LGHNA, CDR2 YSLEER, per germline. The CDR3 here is CASSHRRGTGELFF. The CDR3 DNA sequence: TGCGCCAGCAGCCATCGGCGGGGAACCGGGGAGCTGTTTTTT.